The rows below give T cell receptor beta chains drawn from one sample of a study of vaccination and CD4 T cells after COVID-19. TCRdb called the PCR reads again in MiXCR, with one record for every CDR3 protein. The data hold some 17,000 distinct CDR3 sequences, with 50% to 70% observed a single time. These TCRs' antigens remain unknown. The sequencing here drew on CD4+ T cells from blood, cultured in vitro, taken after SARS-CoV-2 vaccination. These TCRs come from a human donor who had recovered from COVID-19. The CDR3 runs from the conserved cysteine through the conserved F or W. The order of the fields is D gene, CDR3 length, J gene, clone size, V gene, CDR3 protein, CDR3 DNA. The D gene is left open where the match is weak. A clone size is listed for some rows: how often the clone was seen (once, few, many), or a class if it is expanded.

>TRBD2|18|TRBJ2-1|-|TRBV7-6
CASSPGTSGMGSRNEQFF
TGTGCCAGCAGCCCGGGGACTAGCGGGATGGGGTCTCGGAATGAGCAGTTCTTC
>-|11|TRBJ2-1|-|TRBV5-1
CASSLRDEQFF
TGCGCCAGCAGCTTGAGGGATGAGCAGTTCTTC
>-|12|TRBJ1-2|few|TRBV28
CASSSFSYGYTF
TGTGCCAGCAGTTCTTTTTCCTATGGCTACACCTTC
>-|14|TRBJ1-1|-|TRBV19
CASTEVEGWTEAFF
TGTGCCAGTACCGAGGTGGAGGGGTGGACTGAAGCTTTCTTT
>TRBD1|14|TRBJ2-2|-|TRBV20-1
CSALDRGHTGELFF
TGCAGTGCTCTAGACAGGGGGCACACCGGGGAGCTGTTTTTT
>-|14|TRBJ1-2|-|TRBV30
CAWSVRGADYGYTF
TGTGCCTGGAGTGTACGAGGGGCCGACTATGGCTACACCTTC
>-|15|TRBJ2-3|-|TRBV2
CASSDLAGGTDTQYF
TGTGCCAGCAGTGACCTGGCAGGGGGCACAGATACGCAGTATTTT
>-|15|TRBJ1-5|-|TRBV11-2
CASSLSGSSNQPQHF
TGTGCCAGCAGCTTATCAGGGAGTAGCAATCAGCCCCAGCATTTT
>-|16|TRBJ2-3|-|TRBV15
CATSSRGLQGTDTQYF
TGTGCCACCAGCAGCCGGGGACTCCAGGGCACAGATACGCAGTATTTT
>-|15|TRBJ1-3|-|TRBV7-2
CASSHGTETGNTIYF
TGTGCCAGCAGCCACGGAACAGAGACTGGAAACACCATATATTTT
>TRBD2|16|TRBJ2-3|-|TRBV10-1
CASSGFAGGSTDTQYF
TGCGCCAGCAGTGGATTTGCGGGAGGTAGCACAGATACGCAGTATTTT
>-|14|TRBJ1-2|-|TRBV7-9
CASSPTGVNYGYTF
TGTGCCAGCAGCCCAACGGGGGTTAACTATGGCTACACCTTC
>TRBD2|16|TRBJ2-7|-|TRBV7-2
CASSGRTSGSSNEQYF
TGTGCCAGCAGCGGACGGACTAGCGGGAGTTCGAACGAGCAGTACTTC